These 16 T cell receptor beta chains share one sample of origin, sequenced in a study of T cell changes during pregnancy in multiple sclerosis. Repertoires were generated with immunoSEQ multiplex PCR, while TCRdb's copy carries only in-frame clones and drops some. The sample carries about 38,000 clones, 90% recorded once. The source material was CD4+ T cells from peripheral blood mononuclear cells, sampled in the second trimester of pregnancy. These receptors all stem from a female donor with multiple sclerosis, enrolled in a pregnancy study.

The chain combines TRBV5-1 with TRBJ2-7; TRBD1 matches at 9 bases. This CDR3 contains 15 residues. With V trimmed by 0 bases and J by 0 bases, 1 base remained unmatched. CDR1 is SGHRS and CDR2 is YFSETQ in the germline V gene. CDR3 DNA sequence: TGCGCCAGCAGCTTGGGGGGACAGGGCTCCTACGAGCAGTACTTC. It encodes CASSLGGQGSYEQYF. Drawing the rest from reference TRBV5-1 and TRBJ2-7, the complete variable domain is KAGVTQTPRYLIKTRGQQVTLSCSPISGHRSVSWYQQTPGQGLQFLFEYFSETQRNKGNFPGRFSGRQFSNSRSEMNVSTLELGDSALYLCASSLGGQGSYEQYFGPGTRLTVT.

The genes are TRBV7-2 and TRBJ2-1; perhaps TRBD2 as D (7 bases). CDR3 size: 15 residues. The germline V gene has CDR1 SGHTA and CDR2 FQGNSA. Trimming removed 5 bases from V and 2 bases from J, with 13 bases in between. In nucleotides, the CDR3 is TGTGCCAGCAGCCCGTCGGGGGGCGCCTACAATGAGCAGTTCTTC. This sequence encodes CASSPSGGAYNEQFF.

Here the CDR3 reads CASSQDIAYNEQFF. The DNA of the CDR3 is TGCGCCAGCAGCCAAGATATCGCCTACAATGAGCAGTTCTTC. The chain couples TRBV4-3 to TRBJ2-1; the D is unclear. Germline loops: CDR1 LGHNA, CDR2 YSLEER. The CDR3 contains 14 residues. The V and J ends lost 0 bases and 2 bases respectively, with 5 bases between them.

The rearrangement joins TRBV7-2 to TRBJ2-1, with TRBD1 as a possible D gene (6 bases). The CDR3 loop spans 13 amino acids. Germline V gene lookup returns CDR1 SGHTA and CDR2 FQGNSA. V was trimmed by 5 bases and J by 4 bases, leaving 9 bases between them. CDR3 sequence (DNA): TGTGCCAGCAGCCCACAGGGTTACAATGAGCAGTTCTTC. This codes for CASSPQGYNEQFF.

V and J are TRBV6-1 and TRBJ1-1, with 8 bases aligning to TRBD1. The germline V gene has CDR1 MNHNS and CDR2 SASEGT. Germline trimming cut 2 bases from V and 4 bases from J; bases unmatched to any gene: 9. The CDR3 consists of 16 residues. For the CDR3, the DNA is TGTGCCAGCAGTGAATTCAGGGGGCTCGGGGGCACTGAAGCTTTCTTT. Its protein is CASSEFRGLGGTEAFF.

The chain combines TRBV27 with TRBJ1-1; perhaps TRBD1 as D (5 bases). Germline V gives CDR1 MNHEY, CDR2 SMNVEV (reference sequence). This CDR3 spans 14 amino acids. V was pared by 6 bases and J by 2 bases, with 13 bases between. In DNA form, the CDR3 reads TGTGCCAGCAGGCAACGACAGATAAACACTGAAGCTTTCTTT. This encodes CASRQRQINTEAFF.

The CDR3 reads CASSLVVSTEAFF. The DNA of the CDR3 is TGTGCCAGCAGCTTAGTCGTGAGCACTGAAGCTTTCTTT. The chain has TRBV7-9 and TRBJ1-1, with D unclear. With 1 base removed from V and 4 bases from J, the gap between germline ends came to 7 bases. Germline V gives CDR1 SEHNR, CDR2 FQNEAQ (reference sequence). This CDR3 has 13 amino acids. Complete variable domain (other parts from reference TRBV7-9 and TRBJ1-1): DTGVSQNPRHKITKRGQNVTFRCDPISEHNRLYWYRQTLGQGPEFLTYFQNEAQLEKSRLLSDRFSAERPKGSFSTLEIQRTEQGDSAMYLCASSLVVSTEAFFGQGTRLTVV.

V gene TRBV7-8 combines with J gene TRBJ1-4, with TRBD1 as a possible D gene (5 bases). The CDR3 contains 14 residues. V shed 5 bases and J shed 8 bases, with 15 bases lying between them. In germline, CDR1 is SGHVS, CDR2 FQNEAQ. The CDR3 DNA is TGTGCCAGCAGCGAGATACGGGGGATCGAAAAACTGTTTTTT. Protein sequence: CASSEIRGIEKLFF.

This sequence joins TRBV6-5 and TRBJ2-7, with TRBD1 as a possible D gene (5 bases). CDR3 length: 12 residues. V dropped 9 bases and J dropped 0 bases, with 9 bases sitting between them. Germline V gene data show CDR1 as MNHEY and CDR2 as SVGAGI. CDR3 amino acids: CASKGYSYEQYF. The CDR3 DNA follows: TGTGCCAGTAAGGGGTACTCCTACGAGCAGTACTTC.

This chain joins TRBV25-1 and TRBJ1-2, with TRBD1 as a possible D gene (6 bases). The CDR3 consists of 15 residues. V lost 0 bases to trimming and J lost 3 bases, with 11 bases between them. Germline V gives CDR1 MGHDK, CDR2 SYGVNS. CDR3 sequence reads: CASSEYGGGYYGYTF. CDR3 DNA sequence: TGTGCCAGCAGTGAATATGGGGGCGGGTACTATGGCTACACCTTC.

The chain carries TRBV2 and TRBJ1-2; 7 positions match TRBD1. Germline values: CDR1 SNHLY, CDR2 FYNNEI. The CDR3 is 15 residues long. Trimming cost V 7 bases and J 7 bases; bases outside gene matches: 15. In DNA, the CDR3 is TGTGCCAGCACCTACTCCGCGACAGGGACCGGTGGCTACACCTTC. This sequence encodes CASTYSATGTGGYTF.

This clone was seen only once. This rearrangement joins TRBV25-1 to TRBJ2-1; D unresolved. The germline V gene encodes CDR1 MGHDK and CDR2 SYGVNS. The CDR3 runs to 14 residues. The ends were cut back, 4 bases at V and 5 bases at J, with 12 bases in the middle. The CDR3 sequence: CASSAAGNNNEQFF. CDR3 DNA sequence: TGTGCCAGCAGTGCGGCAGGTAACAACAATGAGCAGTTCTTC.

V and J are TRBV6-5 and TRBJ2-3, with 7 bases matching TRBD1. After removal of 4 bases from V and 2 bases from J, the junction contained 3 bases not matched to a gene. This CDR3 region has 14 residues. CDR1 and CDR2 (germline): MNHEY, SVGAGI. The CDR3 region is CASSLGQNTDTQYF. CDR3 coding DNA: TGTGCCAGCAGTTTGGGACAGAACACAGATACGCAGTATTTT.

The V and J genes are TRBV4-3 and TRBJ1-2; 9 positions agree with TRBD1. V lost 0 bases to trimming and J lost 4 bases; unmatched junction nucleotides: 9. The CDR3 is 17 residues long. Per the germline V gene, CDR1 is LGHNA and CDR2 is YSLEER. In DNA, the CDR3 is TGCGCCAGCAGCCAAGAAAGGGGACAGGGACTCTTCTATGGCTACACCTTC. Protein sequence: CASSQERGQGLFYGYTF.

The chain uses TRBV28 and TRBJ2-7; TRBD2 agrees at 13 bases. CDR3 length: 17 amino acids. V lost 6 bases to trimming and J lost 2 bases; unmatched junction nucleotides: 10. Germline CDR1 is MDHEN and CDR2 is SYDVKM. This chain's CDR3 is CASSRPTSGRGAYEQYF. The DNA for the CDR3 is TGTGCCAGCAGCCGACCTACTAGCGGGAGGGGCGCCTACGAGCAGTACTTC.

The genes are TRBV12-5 and TRBJ2-2, with 14 nucleotides matching TRBD2. The V segment lost 0 bases and the J segment 6 bases; nucleotides outside the gene matches: 15. Per the germline V gene, CDR1 is LGHNT and CDR2 is FRNRAP. CDR3 length equals 21 residues. DNA for the CDR3: TGTGCTAGTGGTTTGGTAAATCCCGGGACTAGCGGGAGAAGGGAGGCCGGGGAGCTGTTTTTT. Encoded protein: CASGLVNPGTSGRREAGELFF.